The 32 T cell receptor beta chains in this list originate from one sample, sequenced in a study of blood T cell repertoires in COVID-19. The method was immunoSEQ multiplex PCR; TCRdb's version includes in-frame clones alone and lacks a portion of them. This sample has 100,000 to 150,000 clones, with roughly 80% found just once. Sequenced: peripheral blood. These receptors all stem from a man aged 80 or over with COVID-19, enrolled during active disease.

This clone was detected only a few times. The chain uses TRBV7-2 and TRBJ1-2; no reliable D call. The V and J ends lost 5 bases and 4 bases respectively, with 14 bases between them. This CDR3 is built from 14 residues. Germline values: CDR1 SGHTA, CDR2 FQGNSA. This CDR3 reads CASSPGGSGYGYTF. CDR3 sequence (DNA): TGTGCCAGCAGCCCTGGAGGAAGTGGCTATGGCTACACCTTC.

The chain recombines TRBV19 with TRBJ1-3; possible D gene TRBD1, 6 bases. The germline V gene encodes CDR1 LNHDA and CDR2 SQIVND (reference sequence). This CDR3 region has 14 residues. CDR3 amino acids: CSVGDRNSGNTIYF. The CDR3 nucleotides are TGTTCGGTGGGTGACAGGAACTCTGGAAACACCATATATTTT.

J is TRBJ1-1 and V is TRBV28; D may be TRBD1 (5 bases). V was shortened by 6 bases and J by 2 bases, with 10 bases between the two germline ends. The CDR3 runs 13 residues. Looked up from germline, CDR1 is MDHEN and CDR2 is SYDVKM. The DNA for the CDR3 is TGTGCCAGCAGCCTCGACAGTAACACTGAAGCTTTCTTT. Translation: CASSLDSNTEAFF.

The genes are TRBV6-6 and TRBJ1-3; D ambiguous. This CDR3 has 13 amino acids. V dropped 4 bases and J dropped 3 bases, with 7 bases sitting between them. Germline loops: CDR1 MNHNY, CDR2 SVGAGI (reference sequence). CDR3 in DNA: TGTGCCAGCAGTTGGGAGGGTGGAAACACCATATATTTT. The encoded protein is CASSWEGGNTIYF.

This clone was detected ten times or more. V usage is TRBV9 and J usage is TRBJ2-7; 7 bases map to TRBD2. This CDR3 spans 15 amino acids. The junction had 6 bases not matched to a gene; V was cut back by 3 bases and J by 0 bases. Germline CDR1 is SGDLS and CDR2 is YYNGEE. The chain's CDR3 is CASSASRESSYEQYF. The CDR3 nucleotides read TGTGCCAGCAGCGCTTCGCGGGAGAGCTCCTACGAGCAGTACTTC.

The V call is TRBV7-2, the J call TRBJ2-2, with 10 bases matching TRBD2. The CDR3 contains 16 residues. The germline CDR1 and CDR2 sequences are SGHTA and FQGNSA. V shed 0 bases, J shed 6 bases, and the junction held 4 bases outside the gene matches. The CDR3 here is CASSLASGRASGELFF. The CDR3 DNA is TGTGCCAGCAGCTTAGCCAGCGGGAGGGCCTCCGGGGAGCTGTTTTTT. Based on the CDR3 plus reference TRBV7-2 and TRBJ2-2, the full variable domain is GAGVSQSPSNKVTEKGKDVELRCDPISGHTALYWYRQSLGQGLEFLIYFQGNSAPDKSGLPSDRFSAERTGGSVSTLTIQRTQQEDSAVYLCASSLASGRASGELFFGEGSRLTVL.

The CDR3 DNA is TGTGCCAGCAGTATACAGGGGGACCAGCCCCAGCATTTT. Protein: CASSIQGDQPQHF. V gene TRBV6-5 combines with J gene TRBJ1-5; 8 bases align to TRBD1. The germline V gene encodes CDR1 MNHEY and CDR2 SVGAGI. The CDR3 is 13 residues long. V shed 5 bases and J 7 bases; nucleotides not matched to a gene: 4.

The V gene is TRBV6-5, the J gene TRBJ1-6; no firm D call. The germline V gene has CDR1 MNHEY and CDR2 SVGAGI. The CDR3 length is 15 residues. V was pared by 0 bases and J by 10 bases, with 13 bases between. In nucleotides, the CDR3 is TGTGCCAGCAGTTACTCGAGTGCCTCGGGATCACCCCTCCACTTT. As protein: CASSYSSASGSPLHF.

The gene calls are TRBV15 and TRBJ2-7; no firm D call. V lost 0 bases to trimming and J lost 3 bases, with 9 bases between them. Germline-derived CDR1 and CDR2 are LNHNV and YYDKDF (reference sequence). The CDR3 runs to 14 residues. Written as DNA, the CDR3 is TGTGCCACCAGCAGAGATCTTGCGAACTACGAGCAGTACTTC. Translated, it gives CATSRDLANYEQYF.

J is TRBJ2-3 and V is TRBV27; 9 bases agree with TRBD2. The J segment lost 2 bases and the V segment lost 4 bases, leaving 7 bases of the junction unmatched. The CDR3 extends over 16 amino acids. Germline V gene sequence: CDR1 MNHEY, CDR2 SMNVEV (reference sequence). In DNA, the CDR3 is TGTGCCAGCAGTTCCCTTGAGCGGGGGGACACAGATACGCAGTATTTT. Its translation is CASSSLERGDTDTQYF.

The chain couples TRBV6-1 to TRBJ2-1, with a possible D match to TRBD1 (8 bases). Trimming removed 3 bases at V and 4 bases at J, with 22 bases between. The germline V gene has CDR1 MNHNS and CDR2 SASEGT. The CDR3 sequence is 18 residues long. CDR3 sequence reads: CASSDQGAGGRVYNEQFF. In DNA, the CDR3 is TGTGCCAGCAGTGATCAGGGGGCTGGCGGGAGAGTGTACAATGAGCAGTTCTTC.

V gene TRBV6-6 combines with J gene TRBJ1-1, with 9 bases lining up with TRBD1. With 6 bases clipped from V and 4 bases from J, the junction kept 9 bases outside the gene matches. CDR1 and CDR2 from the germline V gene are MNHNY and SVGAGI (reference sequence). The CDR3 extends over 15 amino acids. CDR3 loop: CASRLQGARGTEAFF. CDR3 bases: TGTGCCAGCAGACTACAGGGGGCGCGGGGCACTGAAGCTTTCTTT.

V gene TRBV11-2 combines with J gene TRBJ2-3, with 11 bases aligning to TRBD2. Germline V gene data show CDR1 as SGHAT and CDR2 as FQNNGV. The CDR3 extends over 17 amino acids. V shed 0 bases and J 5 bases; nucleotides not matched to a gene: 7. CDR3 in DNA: TGTGCCAGCAGCTTAGATGGGCTAGCGGGAGGCTTAGATACGCAGTATTTT. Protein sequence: CASSLDGLAGGLDTQYF.

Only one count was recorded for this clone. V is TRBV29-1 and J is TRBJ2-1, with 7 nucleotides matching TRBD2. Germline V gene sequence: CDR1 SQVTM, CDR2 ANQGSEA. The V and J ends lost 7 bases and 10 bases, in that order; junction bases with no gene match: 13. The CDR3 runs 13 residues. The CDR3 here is CSGLAVALGEQFF. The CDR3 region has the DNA TGCAGCGGGCTAGCGGTCGCCTTAGGAGAGCAGTTCTTC.

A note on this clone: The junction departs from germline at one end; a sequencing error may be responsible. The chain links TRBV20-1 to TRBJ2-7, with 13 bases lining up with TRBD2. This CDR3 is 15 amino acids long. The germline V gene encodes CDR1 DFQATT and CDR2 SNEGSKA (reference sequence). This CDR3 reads CSASRGLAGPYGQYF. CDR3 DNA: TGCAGTGCTAGTAGGGGACTAGCGGGGCCCTACGGGCAGTACTTC.

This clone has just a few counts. The CDR3 nucleotides are TGTGCCATCAGTGAGGGGGTAGCGGGAGAGCCCGAGACCCAGTACTTC. It is translated as CAISEGVAGEPETQYF. This chain joins TRBV10-3 and TRBJ2-5; TRBD2 agrees at 9 bases. Trimming took 2 bases from V and 5 from J; bases not matched to a gene: 9. The CDR3 consists of 16 residues. Germline-derived CDR1 and CDR2 are ENHRY and SYGVKD.

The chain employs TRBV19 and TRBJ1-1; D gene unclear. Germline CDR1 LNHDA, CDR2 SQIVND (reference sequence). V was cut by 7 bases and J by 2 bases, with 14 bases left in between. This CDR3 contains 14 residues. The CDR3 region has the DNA TGTGCCAGTACCGTAAAGGAGGGAAACACTGAAGCTTTCTTT. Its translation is CASTVKEGNTEAFF.

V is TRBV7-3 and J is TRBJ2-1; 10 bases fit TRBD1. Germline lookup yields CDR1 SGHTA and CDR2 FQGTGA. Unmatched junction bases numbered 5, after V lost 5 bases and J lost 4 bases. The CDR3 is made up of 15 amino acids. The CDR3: CASSLGQGLYNEQFF. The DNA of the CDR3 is TGTGCCAGCAGCCTGGGACAGGGGCTGTACAATGAGCAGTTCTTC.

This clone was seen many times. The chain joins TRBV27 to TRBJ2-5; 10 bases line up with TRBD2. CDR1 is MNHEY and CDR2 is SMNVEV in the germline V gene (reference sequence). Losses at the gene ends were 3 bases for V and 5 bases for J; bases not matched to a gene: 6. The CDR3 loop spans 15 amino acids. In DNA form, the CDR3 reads TGTGCCAGCAGTTTCGTAGCGGGAGGAGTGGAGACCCAGTACTTC. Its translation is CASSFVAGGVETQYF.

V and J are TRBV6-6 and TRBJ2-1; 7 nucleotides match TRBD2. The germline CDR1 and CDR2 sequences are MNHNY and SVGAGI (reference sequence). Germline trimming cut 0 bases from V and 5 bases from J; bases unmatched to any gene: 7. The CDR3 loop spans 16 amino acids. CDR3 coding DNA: TGTGCCAGCAGTTACTCTGCGGGAGAAGTCCACAATGAGCAGTTCTTC. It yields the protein CASSYSAGEVHNEQFF.

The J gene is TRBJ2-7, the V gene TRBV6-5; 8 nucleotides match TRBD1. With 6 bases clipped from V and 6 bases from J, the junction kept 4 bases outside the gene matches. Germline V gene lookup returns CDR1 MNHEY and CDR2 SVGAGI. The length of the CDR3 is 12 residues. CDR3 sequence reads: CASRPGGGEQYF. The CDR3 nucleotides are TGTGCCAGCAGGCCAGGGGGCGGCGAGCAGTACTTC.

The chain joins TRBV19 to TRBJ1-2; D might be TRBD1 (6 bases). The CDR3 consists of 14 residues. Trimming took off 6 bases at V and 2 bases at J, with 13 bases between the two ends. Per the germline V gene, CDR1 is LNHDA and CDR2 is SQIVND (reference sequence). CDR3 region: CASRTQTGNYGYTF. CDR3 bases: TGTGCCAGTAGGACACAAACAGGGAACTATGGCTACACCTTC.

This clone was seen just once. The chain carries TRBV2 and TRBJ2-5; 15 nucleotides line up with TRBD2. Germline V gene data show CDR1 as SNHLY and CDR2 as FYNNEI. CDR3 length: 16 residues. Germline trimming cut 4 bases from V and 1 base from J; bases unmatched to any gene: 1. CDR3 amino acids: CASSAGLAGGQETQYF. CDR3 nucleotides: TGTGCCAGCAGTGCGGGACTAGCGGGAGGCCAAGAGACCCAGTACTTC.

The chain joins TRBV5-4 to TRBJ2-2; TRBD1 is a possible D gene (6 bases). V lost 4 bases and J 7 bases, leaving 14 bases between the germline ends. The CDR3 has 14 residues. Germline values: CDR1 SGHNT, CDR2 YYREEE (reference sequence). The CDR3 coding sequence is TGTGCCAGCAGCCGCACAGGGAGTGGCGGGGAGCTGTTTTTT. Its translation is CASSRTGSGGELFF.

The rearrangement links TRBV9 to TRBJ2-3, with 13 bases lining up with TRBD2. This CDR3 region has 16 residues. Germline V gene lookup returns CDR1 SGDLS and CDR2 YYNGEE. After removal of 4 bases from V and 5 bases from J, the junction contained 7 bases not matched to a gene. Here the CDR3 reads CASSRTSGSIGDTQYF. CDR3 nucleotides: TGTGCCAGCAGCAGGACTAGCGGGAGTATTGGAGATACGCAGTATTTT.

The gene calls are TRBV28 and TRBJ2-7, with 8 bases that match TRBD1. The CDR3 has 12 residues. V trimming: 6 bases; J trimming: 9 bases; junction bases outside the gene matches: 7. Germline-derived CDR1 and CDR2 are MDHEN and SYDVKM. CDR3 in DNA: TGTGCCAGCAGGTTGCCAGGGGGCCTGCAGTACTTC. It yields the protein CASRLPGGLQYF.

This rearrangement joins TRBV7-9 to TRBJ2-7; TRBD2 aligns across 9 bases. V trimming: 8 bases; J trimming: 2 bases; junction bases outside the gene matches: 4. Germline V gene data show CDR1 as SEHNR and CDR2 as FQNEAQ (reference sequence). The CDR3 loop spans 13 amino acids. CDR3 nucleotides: TGTGCCAGCGAGACTAGCGGTACCTACGAGCAGTACTTC. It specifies CASETSGTYEQYF.

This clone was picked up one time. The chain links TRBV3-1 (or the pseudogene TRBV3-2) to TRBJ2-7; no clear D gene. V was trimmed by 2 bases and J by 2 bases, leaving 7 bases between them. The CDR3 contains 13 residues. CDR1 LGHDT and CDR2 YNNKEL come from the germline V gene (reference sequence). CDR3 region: CASSQWATYEQYF. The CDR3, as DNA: TGTGCCAGCAGCCAATGGGCAACCTACGAGCAGTACTTC.

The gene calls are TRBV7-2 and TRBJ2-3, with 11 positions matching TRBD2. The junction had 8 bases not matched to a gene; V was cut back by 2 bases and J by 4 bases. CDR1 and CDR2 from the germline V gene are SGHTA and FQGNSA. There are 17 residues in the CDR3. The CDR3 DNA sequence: TGTGCCAGCAGCTTATACCTAGCGGGAGGCTCCGCAGATACGCAGTATTTT. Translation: CASSLYLAGGSADTQYF. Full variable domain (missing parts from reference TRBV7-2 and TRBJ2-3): GAGVSQSPSNKVTEKGKDVELRCDPISGHTALYWYRQSLGQGLEFLIYFQGNSAPDKSGLPSDRFSAERTGGSVSTLTIQRTQQEDSAVYLCASSLYLAGGSADTQYFGPGTRLTVL.

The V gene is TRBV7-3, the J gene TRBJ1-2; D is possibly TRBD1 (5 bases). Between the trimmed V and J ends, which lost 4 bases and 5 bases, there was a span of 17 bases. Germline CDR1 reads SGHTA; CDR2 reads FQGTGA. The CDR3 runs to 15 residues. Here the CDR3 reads CASSSEGRGLYGYTF. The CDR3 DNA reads TGTGCCAGCAGCTCAGAAGGAAGGGGTTTATATGGCTACACCTTC.

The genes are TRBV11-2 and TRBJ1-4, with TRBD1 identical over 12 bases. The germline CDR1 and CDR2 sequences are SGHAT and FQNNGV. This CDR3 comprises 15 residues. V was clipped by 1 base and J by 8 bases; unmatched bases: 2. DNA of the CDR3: TGTGCCAGCAGCTTAGTCGGGACAGGGGGCGAAAAACTGTTTTTT. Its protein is CASSLVGTGGEKLFF.

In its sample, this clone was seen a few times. The CDR3 reads CASRRSYGSARTDTQYF. The CDR3 bases are TGTGCCAGTAGGAGGTCCTATGGGAGCGCTCGCACAGATACGCAGTATTTT. J is TRBJ2-3 and V is TRBV19, with a possible D match to TRBD2 (5 bases). Trimming left V 6 bases short and J 1 base short, with 20 bases between. Germline loops: CDR1 LNHDA, CDR2 SQIVND (reference sequence). The CDR3 runs to 17 residues.